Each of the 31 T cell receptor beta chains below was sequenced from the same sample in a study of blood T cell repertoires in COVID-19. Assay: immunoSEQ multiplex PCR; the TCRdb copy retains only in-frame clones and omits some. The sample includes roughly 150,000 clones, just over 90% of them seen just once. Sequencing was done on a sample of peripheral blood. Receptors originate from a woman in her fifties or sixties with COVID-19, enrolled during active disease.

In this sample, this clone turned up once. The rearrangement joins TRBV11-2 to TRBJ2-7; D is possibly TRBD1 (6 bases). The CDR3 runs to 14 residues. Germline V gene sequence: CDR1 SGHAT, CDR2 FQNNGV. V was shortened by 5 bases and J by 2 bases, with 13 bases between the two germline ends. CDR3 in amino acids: CASSPDQGTYEQYF. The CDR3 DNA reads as TGTGCCAGCAGCCCAGACCAGGGGACCTACGAGCAGTACTTC.

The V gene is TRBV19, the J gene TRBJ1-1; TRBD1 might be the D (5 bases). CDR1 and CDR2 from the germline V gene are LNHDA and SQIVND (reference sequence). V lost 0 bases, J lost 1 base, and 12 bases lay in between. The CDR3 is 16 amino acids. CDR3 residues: CASSIDFRGGNTEAFF. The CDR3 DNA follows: TGTGCCAGTAGTATAGATTTCCGGGGGGGGAACACTGAAGCTTTCTTT.

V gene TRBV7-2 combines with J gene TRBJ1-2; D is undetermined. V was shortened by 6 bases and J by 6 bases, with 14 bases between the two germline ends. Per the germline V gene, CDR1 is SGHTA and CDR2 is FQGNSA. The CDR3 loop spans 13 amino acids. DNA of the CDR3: TGTGCCAGCAGATTTGCAGGTGCCCATGGCTACACCTTC. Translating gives CASRFAGAHGYTF.

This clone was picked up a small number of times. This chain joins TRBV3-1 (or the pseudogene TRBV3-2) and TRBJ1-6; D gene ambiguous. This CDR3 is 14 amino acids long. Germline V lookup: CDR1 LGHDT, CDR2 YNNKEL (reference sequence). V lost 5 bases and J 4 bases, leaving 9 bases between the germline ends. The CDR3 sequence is CASSVTDYNSPLHF. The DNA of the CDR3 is TGTGCCAGCAGCGTTACAGATTATAATTCACCCCTCCACTTT.

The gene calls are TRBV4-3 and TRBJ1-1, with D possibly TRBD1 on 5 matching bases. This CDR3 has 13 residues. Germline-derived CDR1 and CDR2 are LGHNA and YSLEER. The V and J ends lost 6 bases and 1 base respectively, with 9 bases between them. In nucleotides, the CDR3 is TGCGCCAGCAGTCAACAGGAGAACACTGAAGCTTTCTTT. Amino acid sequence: CASSQQENTEAFF.

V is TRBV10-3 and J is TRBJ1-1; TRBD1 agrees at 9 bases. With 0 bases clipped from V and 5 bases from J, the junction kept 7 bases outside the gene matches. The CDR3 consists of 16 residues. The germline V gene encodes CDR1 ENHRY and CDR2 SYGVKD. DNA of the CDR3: TGTGCCATCAGTGAGTCGGACAGGGGTCACAAAACTGAAGCTTTCTTT. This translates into CAISESDRGHKTEAFF.

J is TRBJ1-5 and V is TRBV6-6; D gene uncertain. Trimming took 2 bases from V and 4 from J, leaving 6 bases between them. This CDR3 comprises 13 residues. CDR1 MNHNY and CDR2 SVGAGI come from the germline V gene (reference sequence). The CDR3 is CASSYVVNQPQHF. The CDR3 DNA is TGTGCCAGCAGTTACGTAGTGAATCAGCCCCAGCATTTT.

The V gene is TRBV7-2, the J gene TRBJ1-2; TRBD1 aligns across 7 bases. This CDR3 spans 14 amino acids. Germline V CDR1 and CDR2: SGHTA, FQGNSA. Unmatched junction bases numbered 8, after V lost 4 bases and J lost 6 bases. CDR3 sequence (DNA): TGTGCCAGCAGCTCCAGGGGGAGGATGGATGGCTACACCTTC. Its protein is CASSSRGRMDGYTF.

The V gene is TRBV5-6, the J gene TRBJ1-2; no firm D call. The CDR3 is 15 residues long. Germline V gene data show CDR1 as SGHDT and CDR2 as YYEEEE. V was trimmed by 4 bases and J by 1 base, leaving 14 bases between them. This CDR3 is CASSPSFTVNYGYTF. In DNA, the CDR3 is TGTGCCAGCAGCCCAAGTTTTACAGTTAACTATGGCTACACCTTC.

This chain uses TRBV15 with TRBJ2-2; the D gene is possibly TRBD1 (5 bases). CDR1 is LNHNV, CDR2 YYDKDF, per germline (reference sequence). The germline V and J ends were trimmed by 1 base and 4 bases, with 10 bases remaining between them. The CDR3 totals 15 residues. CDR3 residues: CATSRGRATTGELFF. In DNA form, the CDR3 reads TGTGCCACCAGCAGAGGCAGGGCGACCACCGGGGAGCTGTTTTTT.

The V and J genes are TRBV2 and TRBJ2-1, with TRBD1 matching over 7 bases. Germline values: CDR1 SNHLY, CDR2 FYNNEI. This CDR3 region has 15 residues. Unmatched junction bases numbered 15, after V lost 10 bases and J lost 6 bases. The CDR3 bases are TGTGCCAACCTCGCGACAGGGACGGAAGGCAATGAGCAGTTCTTC. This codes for CANLATGTEGNEQFF.

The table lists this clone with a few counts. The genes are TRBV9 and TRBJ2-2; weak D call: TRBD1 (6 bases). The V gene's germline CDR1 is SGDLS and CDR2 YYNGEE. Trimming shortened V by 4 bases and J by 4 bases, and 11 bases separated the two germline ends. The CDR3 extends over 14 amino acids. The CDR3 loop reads CASSPETGTGELFF. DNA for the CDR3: TGTGCCAGCAGCCCAGAGACAGGCACCGGGGAGCTGTTTTTT.

CDR3 sequence (DNA): TGTGCCTGGAGTACCTCTGGGGGGGCCCTTTTACACGAGCAGTTCTTC. Encoded protein: CAWSTSGGALLHEQFF. V is TRBV30 and J is TRBJ2-1, with D possibly being TRBD2 (7 bases). This CDR3 has 16 residues. Between the trimmed V and J ends, which lost 2 bases and 10 bases, there was a span of 24 bases. The germline CDR1 and CDR2 sequences are GTSNPN and SVGIG (reference sequence).

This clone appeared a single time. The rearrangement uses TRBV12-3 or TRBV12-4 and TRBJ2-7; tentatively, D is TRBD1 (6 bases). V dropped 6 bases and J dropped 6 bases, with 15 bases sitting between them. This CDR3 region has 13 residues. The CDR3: CASRPKTGREQYF. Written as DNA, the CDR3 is TGTGCCAGCAGGCCTAAAACAGGGCGCGAGCAGTACTTC.

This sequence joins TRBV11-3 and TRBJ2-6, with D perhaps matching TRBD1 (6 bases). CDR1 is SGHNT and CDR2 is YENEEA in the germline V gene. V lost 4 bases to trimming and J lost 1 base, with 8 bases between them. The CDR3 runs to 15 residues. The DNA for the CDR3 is TGTGCCAGCAGCTCCACAGGGTCTGGGGCCAACGTCCTGACTTTC. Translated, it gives CASSSTGSGANVLTF.

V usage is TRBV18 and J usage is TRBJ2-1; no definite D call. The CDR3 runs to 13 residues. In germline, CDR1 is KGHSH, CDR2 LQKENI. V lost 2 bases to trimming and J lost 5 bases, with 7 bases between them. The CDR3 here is CASSPSAHNEQFF. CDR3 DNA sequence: TGTGCCAGCTCACCATCCGCGCACAATGAGCAGTTCTTC. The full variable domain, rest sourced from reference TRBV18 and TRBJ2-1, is NAGVMQNPRHLVRRRGQEARLRCSPMKGHSHVYWYRQLPEEGLKFMVYLQKENIIDESGMPKERFSAEFPKEGPSILRIQQVVRGDSAAYFCASSPSAHNEQFFGPGTRLTVL.

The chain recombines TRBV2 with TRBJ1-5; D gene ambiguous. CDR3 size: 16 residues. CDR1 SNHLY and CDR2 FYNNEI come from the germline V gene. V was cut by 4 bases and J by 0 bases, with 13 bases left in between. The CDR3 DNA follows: TGTGCCAGCAGTGGTGGGCGTCAGAATAGCAATCAGCCCCAGCATTTT. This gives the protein CASSGGRQNSNQPQHF.

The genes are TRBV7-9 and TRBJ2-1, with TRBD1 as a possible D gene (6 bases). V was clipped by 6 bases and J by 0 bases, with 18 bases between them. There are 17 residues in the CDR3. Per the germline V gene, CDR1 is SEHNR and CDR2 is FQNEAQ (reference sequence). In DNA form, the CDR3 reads TGTGCCAGCAGTTTACCTGGACAGCGAATCTCCTACAATGAGCAGTTCTTC. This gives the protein CASSLPGQRISYNEQFF. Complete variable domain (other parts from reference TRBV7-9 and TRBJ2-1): DTGVSQNPRHKITKRGQNVTFRCDPISEHNRLYWYRQTLGQGPEFLTYFQNEAQLEKSRLLSDRFSAERPKGSFSTLEIQRTEQGDSAMYLCASSLPGQRISYNEQFFGPGTRLTVL.

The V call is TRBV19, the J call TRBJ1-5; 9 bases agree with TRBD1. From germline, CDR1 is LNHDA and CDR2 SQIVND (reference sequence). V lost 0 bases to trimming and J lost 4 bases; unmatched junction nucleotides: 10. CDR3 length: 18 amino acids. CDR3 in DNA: TGTGCCAGTAGTATAGATCGGGACAGGGCACCCAATAATCAGCCCCAGCATTTT. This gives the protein CASSIDRDRAPNNQPQHF.

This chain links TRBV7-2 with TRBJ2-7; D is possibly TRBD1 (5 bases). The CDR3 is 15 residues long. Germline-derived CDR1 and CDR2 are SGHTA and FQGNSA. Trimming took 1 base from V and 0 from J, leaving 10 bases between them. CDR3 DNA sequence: TGTGCCAGCAGCTTAGTGGGCAGGGTCTCCTACGAGCAGTACTTC. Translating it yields CASSLVGRVSYEQYF.

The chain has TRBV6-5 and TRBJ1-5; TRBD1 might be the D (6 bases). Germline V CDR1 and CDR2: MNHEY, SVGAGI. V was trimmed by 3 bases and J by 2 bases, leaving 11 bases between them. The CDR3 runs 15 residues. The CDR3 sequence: CASSYGGAGNQPQHF. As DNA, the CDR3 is TGTGCCAGCAGTTATGGGGGGGCTGGCAATCAGCCCCAGCATTTT.

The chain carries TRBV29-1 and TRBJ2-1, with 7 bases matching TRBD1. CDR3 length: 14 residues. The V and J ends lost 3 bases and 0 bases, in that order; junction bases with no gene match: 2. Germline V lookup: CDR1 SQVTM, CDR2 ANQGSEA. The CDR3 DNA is TGCAGCGTTGAGGACAGGAGCTCCTACAATGAGCAGTTCTTC. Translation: CSVEDRSSYNEQFF.

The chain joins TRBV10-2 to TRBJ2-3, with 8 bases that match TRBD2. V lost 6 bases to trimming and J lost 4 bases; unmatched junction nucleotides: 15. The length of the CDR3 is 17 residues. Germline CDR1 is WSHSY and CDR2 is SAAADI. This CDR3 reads CASREGGGRGGPDTQYF. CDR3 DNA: TGCGCCAGCAGAGAAGGCGGGGGGCGGGGAGGGCCAGATACGCAGTATTTT.

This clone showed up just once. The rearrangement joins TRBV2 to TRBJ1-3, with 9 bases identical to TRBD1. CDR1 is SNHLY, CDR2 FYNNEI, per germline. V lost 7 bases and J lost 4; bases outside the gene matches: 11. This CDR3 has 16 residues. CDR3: CASTDPGQGWGNTIYF. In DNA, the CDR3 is TGTGCCAGCACTGATCCGGGACAGGGTTGGGGAAACACCATATATTTT.

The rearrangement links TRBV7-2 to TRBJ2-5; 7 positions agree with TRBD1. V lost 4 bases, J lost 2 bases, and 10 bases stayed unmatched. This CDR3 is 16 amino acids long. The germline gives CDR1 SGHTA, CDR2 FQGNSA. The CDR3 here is CASSSSGGTVQETQYF. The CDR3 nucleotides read TGTGCCAGCAGCTCCTCAGGTGGGACAGTGCAAGAGACCCAGTACTTC.

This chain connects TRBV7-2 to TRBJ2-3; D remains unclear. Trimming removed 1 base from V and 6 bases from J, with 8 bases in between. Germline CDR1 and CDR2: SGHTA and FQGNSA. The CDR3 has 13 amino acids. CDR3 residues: CASSLGRSDTQYF. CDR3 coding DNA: TGTGCCAGCAGCTTAGGTCGTTCCGATACGCAGTATTTT.

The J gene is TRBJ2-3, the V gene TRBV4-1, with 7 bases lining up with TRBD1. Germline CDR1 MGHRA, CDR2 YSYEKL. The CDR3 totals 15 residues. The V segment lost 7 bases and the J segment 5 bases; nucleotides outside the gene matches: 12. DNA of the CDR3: TGCGCCAGCAACTTCTTGACAGGGTCAGGAGATACGCAGTATTTT. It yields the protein CASNFLTGSGDTQYF.

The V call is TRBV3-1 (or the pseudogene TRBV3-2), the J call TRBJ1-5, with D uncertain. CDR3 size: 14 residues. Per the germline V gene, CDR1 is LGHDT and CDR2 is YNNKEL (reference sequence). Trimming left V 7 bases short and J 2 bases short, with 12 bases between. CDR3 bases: TGTGCCAGCATCCCTGATCGGGGCAATCAGCCCCAGCATTTT. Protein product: CASIPDRGNQPQHF.

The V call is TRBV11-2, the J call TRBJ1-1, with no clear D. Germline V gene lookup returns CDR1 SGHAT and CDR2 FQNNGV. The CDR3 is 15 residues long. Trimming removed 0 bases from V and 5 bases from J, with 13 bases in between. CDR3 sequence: CASSLEGAGVTEAFF. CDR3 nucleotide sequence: TGTGCCAGCAGCTTAGAAGGAGCTGGTGTGACTGAAGCTTTCTTT. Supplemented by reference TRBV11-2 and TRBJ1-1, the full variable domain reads EAGVAQSPRYKIIEKRQSVAFWCNPISGHATLYWYQQILGQGPKLLIQFQNNGVVDDSQLPKDRFSAERLKGVDSTLKIQPAKLEDSAVYLCASSLEGAGVTEAFFGQGTRLTVV.

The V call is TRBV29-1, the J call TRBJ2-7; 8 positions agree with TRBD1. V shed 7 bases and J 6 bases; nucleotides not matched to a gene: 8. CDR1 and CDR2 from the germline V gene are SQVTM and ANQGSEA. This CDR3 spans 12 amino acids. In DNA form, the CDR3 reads TGCAGCGCAGATCCAGGGGGCGGCGAGCAGTACTTC. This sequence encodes CSADPGGGEQYF.

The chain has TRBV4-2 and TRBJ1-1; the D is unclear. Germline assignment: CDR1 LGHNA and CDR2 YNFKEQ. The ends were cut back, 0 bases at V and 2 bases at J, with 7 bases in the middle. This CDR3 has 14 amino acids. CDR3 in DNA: TGTGCCAGCAGCCAAGAGCCAGAAAACACTGAAGCTTTCTTT. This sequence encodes CASSQEPENTEAFF.